This passage covers 9 T cell receptor beta chains from one sample sequenced in a study of blood T cell repertoires in COVID-19. Libraries were prepared by immunoSEQ multiplex PCR; TCRdb keeps only in-frame clonotypes and omits some of them. The table records a few hundred thousand clones, roughly 88% of them present only once. The sequenced sample consisted of PBMCs or T cells enriched from blood (not recorded which). The origin of the receptors is a woman between 40 and 50 years old with acute COVID-19.

Only a few counts were recorded for this clone. V gene TRBV5-1 combines with J gene TRBJ2-1; TRBD2 matches at 9 bases. Trimming removed 0 bases from V and 4 bases from J; junction bases left unmatched: 2. Germline V lookup: CDR1 SGHRS, CDR2 YFSETQ. This CDR3 contains 15 residues. Here the CDR3 reads CASSLGLADYNEQFF. The DNA of the CDR3 is TGCGCCAGCAGCTTGGGACTAGCGGATTACAATGAGCAGTTCTTC. Full variable domain (missing parts from reference TRBV5-1 and TRBJ2-1): KAGVTQTPRYLIKTRGQQVTLSCSPISGHRSVSWYQQTPGQGLQFLFEYFSETQRNKGNFPGRFSGRQFSNSRSEMNVSTLELGDSALYLCASSLGLADYNEQFFGPGTRLTVL.

The rearrangement joins TRBV24-1 to TRBJ2-3, with 7 bases matching TRBD2. V lost 9 bases to trimming and J lost 3 bases; unmatched junction nucleotides: 8. Germline V gene sequence: CDR1 KGHDR, CDR2 SFDVKD. The CDR3 consists of 14 residues. The CDR3 bases are TGTGCCACCGGGGGGGGGTTAGAGACAGATACGCAGTATTTT. Its translation is CATGGGLETDTQYF.

The rearrangement uses TRBV9 and TRBJ2-5; D is possibly TRBD1 (5 bases). V lost 0 bases and J lost 5, with 8 bases in between. The length of the CDR3 is 13 residues. Per germline, CDR1 SGDLS and CDR2 YYNGEE. The CDR3 coding sequence is TGTGCCAGCAGCGTAGGGGGCGTGGAGACCCAGTACTTC. Its translation is CASSVGGVETQYF.

In the case of this clone: Its ends do not fully match the called genes, so a read error is possible. The chain carries TRBV11-2 and TRBJ2-3; perhaps TRBD1 as D (6 bases). The CDR3 is 15 residues long. CDR1 is SGHAT, CDR2 FQNNGV, per germline. CDR3 sequence: CASSLDLRRGPGVNF. Written as DNA, the CDR3 is TGTGCCAGCAGCTTAGATCTTAGACGGGGTCCAGGGGTGAATTTT.

The J gene is TRBJ1-6, the V gene TRBV7-2; D call uncertain. Germline V CDR1 and CDR2: SGHTA, FQGNSA. The CDR3 contains 18 residues. V lost 4 bases and J 10 bases, leaving 26 bases between the germline ends. The CDR3 sequence is CASSSHRVRGREGSPLHF. The CDR3 nucleotides are TGTGCCAGCAGCTCTCATAGGGTGAGAGGGAGAGAAGGGTCACCCCTCCACTTT.

This sequence joins TRBV30 and TRBJ1-4; no firm D call. Per germline, CDR1 GTSNPN and CDR2 SVGIG (reference sequence). The CDR3 has 16 residues. The ends were cut back, 2 bases at V and 8 bases at J, with 21 bases in the middle. DNA for the CDR3: TGTGCCTGGAGTCGGATGCTCCTTGGAAGCGGCGAAAAACTGTTTTTT. Translated: CAWSRMLLGSGEKLFF.

The chain links TRBV6-5 to TRBJ2-7; 7 bases fit TRBD1. The germline CDR1 and CDR2 sequences are MNHEY and SVGAGI. The CDR3 contains 14 residues. Trimming removed 11 bases from V and 3 bases from J; junction bases left unmatched: 13. CDR3 coding DNA: TGTGCCTCAGCAATGGGGACAGTGGGCTACGAGCAGTACTTC. This gives the protein CASAMGTVGYEQYF.

This clone was observed a single time. The chain joins TRBV3-1 (or the pseudogene TRBV3-2) to TRBJ1-2; the D gene is possibly TRBD1 (6 bases). CDR3 length: 13 amino acids. Between the trimmed V and J ends, which lost 5 bases and 8 bases, there was a span of 15 bases. Germline CDR1 LGHDT, CDR2 YNNKEL (reference sequence). CDR3 in amino acids: CASSEGVEGGYTF. CDR3 DNA sequence: TGTGCCAGCAGCGAGGGGGTGGAAGGGGGCTACACCTTC.

The chain couples TRBV19 to TRBJ2-4; TRBD2 matches 11 bases. The J segment lost 8 bases and the V segment lost 5 bases, leaving 2 bases of the junction unmatched. The CDR3 is 13 amino acids. Germline V gives CDR1 LNHDA, CDR2 SQIVND (reference sequence). The CDR3: CASSLAGGHIQYF. CDR3 nucleotides: TGTGCCAGTAGTCTAGCGGGGGGCCACATTCAGTACTTC.